This T cell receptor (beta chain) was profiled in a study of spatial heterogeneity in lung cancer. Across the study: The average count in raw reads for each unique TCR and UMI combination exceeded 9.5 appearances.

Time point here: sample taken at primary tumor resection. Sequencing covered unsorted whole RNA taken from tumor, nontumor lung or frozen PBMC. TCRdb re-analysed the 5' RACE reads in MiXCR, keeping a single row per CDR3 protein. This sample has tens of thousands of distinct CDR3 sequences, with 3% to 3.5% found just once. Within the sample, this clonotype is medium-sized (0.01 to 0.1%). CDR1 is MGHDK, CDR2 SYGVNS, per germline. This CDR3 is built from 11 residues. The V end was cut by 3 bases, the J end by 3 bases, with 3 bases between. The chain combines TRBV25-1 with TRBJ2-7; D is undetermined. The TCR comes from a female donor with early-stage non-small cell lung cancer. The sequencing here drew on PBMCs, taken at surgery. CDR3 amino acids: CASSDLYEQYF. The CDR3 region has the DNA TGTGCCAGCAGTGATCTCTACGAGCAGTACTTC.